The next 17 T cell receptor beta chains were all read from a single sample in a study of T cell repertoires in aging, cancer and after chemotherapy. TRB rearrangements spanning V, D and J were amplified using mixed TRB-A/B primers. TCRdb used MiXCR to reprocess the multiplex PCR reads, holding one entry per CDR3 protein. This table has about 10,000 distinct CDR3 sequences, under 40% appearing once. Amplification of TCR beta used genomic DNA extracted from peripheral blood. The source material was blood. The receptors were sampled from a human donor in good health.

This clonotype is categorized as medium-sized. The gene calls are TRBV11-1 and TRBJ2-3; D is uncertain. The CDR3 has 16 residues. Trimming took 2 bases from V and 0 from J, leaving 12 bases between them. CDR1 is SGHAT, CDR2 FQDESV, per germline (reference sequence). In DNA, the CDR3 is TGTGCCAGCAGCTTATCTTGGGCGTATAGCACAGATACGCAGTATTTT. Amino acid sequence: CASSLSWAYSTDTQYF.

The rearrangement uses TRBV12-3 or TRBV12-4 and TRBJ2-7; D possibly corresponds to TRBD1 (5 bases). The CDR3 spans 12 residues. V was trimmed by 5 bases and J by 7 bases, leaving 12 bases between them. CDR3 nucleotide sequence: TGTGCCAGCAGTGCCAGGGTTGGGGAGCAGTACTTC. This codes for CASSARVGEQYF.

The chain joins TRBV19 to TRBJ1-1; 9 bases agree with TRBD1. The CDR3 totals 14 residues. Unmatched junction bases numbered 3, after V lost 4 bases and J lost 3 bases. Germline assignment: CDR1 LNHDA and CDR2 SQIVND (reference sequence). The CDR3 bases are TGTGCCAGTAGTACGGGACAGGGATACACTGAAGCTTTCTTT. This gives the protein CASSTGQGYTEAFF.

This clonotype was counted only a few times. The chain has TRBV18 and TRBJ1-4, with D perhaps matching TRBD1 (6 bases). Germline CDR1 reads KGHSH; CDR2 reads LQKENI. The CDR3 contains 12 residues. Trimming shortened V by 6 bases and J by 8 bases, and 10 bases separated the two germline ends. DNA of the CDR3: TGTGCCAGCTCTCCTGGACAGGAAAAACTGTTTTTT. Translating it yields CASSPGQEKLFF.

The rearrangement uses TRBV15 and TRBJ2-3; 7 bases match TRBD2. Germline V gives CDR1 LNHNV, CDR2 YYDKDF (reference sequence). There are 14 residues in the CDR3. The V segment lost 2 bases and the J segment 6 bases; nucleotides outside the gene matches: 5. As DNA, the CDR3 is TGTGCCACCAGCAGATTCAGCGGGACGGATACGCAGTATTTT. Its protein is CATSRFSGTDTQYF.

CDR3 DNA sequence: TGTGCCAGCAGCCCCTACTCCTCGACAGTTAACACCGGGGAGCTGTTTTTT. It codes for CASSPYSSTVNTGELFF. V gene TRBV5-4 combines with J gene TRBJ2-2; D might be TRBD1 (5 bases). This CDR3 region has 17 residues. V was shortened by 4 bases and J by 2 bases, with 18 bases between the two germline ends. Germline V CDR1 and CDR2: SGHNT, YYREEE (reference sequence).

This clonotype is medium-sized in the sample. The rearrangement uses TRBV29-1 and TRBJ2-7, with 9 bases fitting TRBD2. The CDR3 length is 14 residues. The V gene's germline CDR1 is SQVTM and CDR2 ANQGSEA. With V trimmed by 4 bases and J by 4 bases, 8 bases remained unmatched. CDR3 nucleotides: TGCAGCGTTGTTTCTAGCGGGACGAGGTACGAGCAGTACTTC. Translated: CSVVSSGTRYEQYF.

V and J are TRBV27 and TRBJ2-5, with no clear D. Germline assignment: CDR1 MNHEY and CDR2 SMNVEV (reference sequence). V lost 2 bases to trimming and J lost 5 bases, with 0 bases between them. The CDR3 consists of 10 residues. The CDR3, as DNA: TGTGCCAGCAGTTTAGAGACCCAGTACTTC. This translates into CASSLETQYF.

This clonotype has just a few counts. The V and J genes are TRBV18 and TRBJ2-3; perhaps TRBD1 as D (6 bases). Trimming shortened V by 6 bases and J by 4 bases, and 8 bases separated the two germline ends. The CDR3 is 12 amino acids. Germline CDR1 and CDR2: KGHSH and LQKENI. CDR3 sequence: CASSYRADTQYF. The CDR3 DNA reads TGTGCCAGCTCCTACAGGGCAGATACGCAGTATTTT. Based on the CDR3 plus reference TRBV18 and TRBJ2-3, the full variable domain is NAGVMQNPRHLVRRRGQEARLRCSPMKGHSHVYWYRQLPEEGLKFMVYLQKENIIDESGMPKERFSAEFPKEGPSILRIQQVVRGDSAAYFCASSYRADTQYFGPGTRLTVL.

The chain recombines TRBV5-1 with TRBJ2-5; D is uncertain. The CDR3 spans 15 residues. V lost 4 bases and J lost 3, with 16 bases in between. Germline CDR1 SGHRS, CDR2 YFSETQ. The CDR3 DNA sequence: TGCGCCAGCAGCCCGGCAGCTCGAATAGAAGAGACCCAGTACTTC. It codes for CASSPAARIEETQYF.

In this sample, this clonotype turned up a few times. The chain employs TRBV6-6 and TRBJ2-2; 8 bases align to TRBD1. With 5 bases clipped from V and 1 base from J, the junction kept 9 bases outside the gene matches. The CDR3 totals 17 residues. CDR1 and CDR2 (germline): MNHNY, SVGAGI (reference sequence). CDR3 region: CASSPGQGRGNTGELFF. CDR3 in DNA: TGTGCCAGCAGTCCTGGACAGGGAAGGGGGAACACCGGGGAGCTGTTTTTT.

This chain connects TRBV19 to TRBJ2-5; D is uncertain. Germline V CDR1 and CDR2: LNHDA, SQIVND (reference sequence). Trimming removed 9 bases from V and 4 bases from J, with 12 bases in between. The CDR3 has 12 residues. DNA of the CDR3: TGTGCCAGCTCACCAGAGGTAGAGACCCAGTACTTC. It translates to CASSPEVETQYF.

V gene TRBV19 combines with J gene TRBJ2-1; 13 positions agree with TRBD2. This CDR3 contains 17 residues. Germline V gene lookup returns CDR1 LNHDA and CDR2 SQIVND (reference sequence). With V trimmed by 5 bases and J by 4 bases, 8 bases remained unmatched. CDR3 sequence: CASSPRTSGSQYNEQFF. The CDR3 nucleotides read TGTGCCAGTAGTCCTCGGACTAGCGGGAGCCAATACAATGAGCAGTTCTTC.

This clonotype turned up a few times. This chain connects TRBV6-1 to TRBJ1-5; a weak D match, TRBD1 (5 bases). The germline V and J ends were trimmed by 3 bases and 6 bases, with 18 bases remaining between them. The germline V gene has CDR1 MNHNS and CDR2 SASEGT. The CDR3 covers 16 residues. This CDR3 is CASSDRTGTGGQPQHF. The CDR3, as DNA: TGTGCCAGCAGTGATAGGACTGGAACGGGGGGTCAGCCCCAGCATTTT.

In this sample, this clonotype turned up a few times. The CDR3 DNA is TGTGCCAGCAGTTCGGGACTAGGTTCCTACGAGCAGTACTTC. Its protein is CASSSGLGSYEQYF. The V call is TRBV12-3 or TRBV12-4, the J call TRBJ2-7; the match to TRBD2 covers 8 bases. The CDR3 runs to 14 residues. V gave up 4 bases and J gave up 1 base; unmatched junction bases: 3.

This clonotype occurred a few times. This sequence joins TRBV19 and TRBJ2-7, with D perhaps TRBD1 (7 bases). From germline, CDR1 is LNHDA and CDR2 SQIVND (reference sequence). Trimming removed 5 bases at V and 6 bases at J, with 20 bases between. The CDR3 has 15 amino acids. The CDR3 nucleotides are TGTGCCAGTAGTTCTGATCAGGGGGGACGCGGCGAGCAGTACTTC. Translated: CASSSDQGGRGEQYF.

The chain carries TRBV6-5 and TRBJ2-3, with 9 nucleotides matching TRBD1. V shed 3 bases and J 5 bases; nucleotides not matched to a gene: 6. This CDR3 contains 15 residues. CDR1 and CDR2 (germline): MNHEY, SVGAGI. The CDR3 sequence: CASSYSRDREDTQYF. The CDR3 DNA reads TGTGCCAGCAGTTATTCCCGGGACAGGGAAGATACGCAGTATTTT.